The present T cell receptor beta chain was sequenced within a study of STAT5B mutations in CD4+ large granular lymphocyte leukemia. General study results and limits: Compared with healthy controls (2/35), patient top clones favored TRBV06 (8/27).

About this clone itself: Its target is not known.

Here immunoSEQ multiplex PCR was the method, and the copy in TCRdb shows in-frame clones only, minus some. The table records tens of thousands of clones, around 66% of them present only once. CDR1 MNHEY and CDR2 SVGAGI come from the germline V gene. The CDR3 spans 13 residues. V lost 2 bases and J lost 0, with 4 bases in between. The chain carries TRBV6-5 and TRBJ1-2; D remains ambiguous. Input material: CD4+ T cells from blood buffy coats. The clonotype was recovered from a human donor in good health. The CDR3 protein is CASSYSTNYGYTF. CDR3 coding DNA: TGTGCCAGCAGTTACAGCACTAACTATGGCTACACCTTC.